The 30 T cell receptor beta chains presented below share a single source sample, sequenced in a study of cytomegalovirus exposure and HLA in healthy donors. PCR was performed using 60 Vbeta and 13 Jbeta primers. The table came from immunoSEQ multiplex PCR; TCRdb's copy has only in-frame clones and leaves some out. The repertoire holds hundreds of thousands of clones, about 85% seen once, with about 0.22% in the top ten. The sequencing sample was made of PBMCs. These receptors were collected from a girl under 10 years old in good health and CMV-seronegative.

The chain couples TRBV5-4 to TRBJ2-6; 8 nucleotides line up with TRBD1. The CDR3 has 15 amino acids. Germline V gives CDR1 SGHNT, CDR2 YYREEE (reference sequence). V dropped 5 bases and J dropped 2; count of bases not matched to a gene: 3. CDR3 DNA sequence: TGTGCCAGCAGTCAGGACAGGGCTGGGGCCAACGTCCTGACTTTC. Its translation is CASSQDRAGANVLTF.

V is TRBV19 and J is TRBJ1-6; TRBD1 aligns across 8 bases. Unmatched junction bases numbered 11, after V lost 7 bases and J lost 6 bases. Looked up from germline, CDR1 is LNHDA and CDR2 is SQIVND (reference sequence). CDR3 size: 16 residues. The CDR3 loop reads CASKNLQGGINSPLHF. CDR3 in DNA: TGTGCCAGTAAAAATTTACAGGGGGGAATTAATTCACCCCTCCACTTT. Based on the CDR3 plus reference TRBV19 and TRBJ1-6, the full variable domain is DGGITQSPKYLFRKEGQNVTLSCEQNLNHDAMYWYRQDPGQGLRLIYYSQIVNDFQKGDIAEGYSVSREKKESFPLTVTSAQKNPTAFYLCASKNLQGGINSPLHFGNGTRLTVT.

The V call is TRBV6-5, the J call TRBJ2-1; a possible D gene is TRBD2 (6 bases). V was trimmed by 4 bases and J by 0 bases, leaving 10 bases between them. The CDR3 loop spans 15 amino acids. CDR1 MNHEY and CDR2 SVGAGI come from the germline V gene. The CDR3 sequence is CASSSGSSSYNEQFF. CDR3 nucleotide sequence: TGTGCCAGCAGTTCCGGGAGCTCCTCCTACAATGAGCAGTTCTTC.

This chain uses TRBV14 with TRBJ1-1; no clear D. Germline V gene data show CDR1 as SGHDN and CDR2 as FVKESK. The CDR3 totals 13 residues. The V end lost 3 bases, the J end lost 9 bases, and 14 bases lay between the germline ends. CDR3 nucleotide sequence: TGTGCCAGCAGCCAGGGCTCCAACAAAAAAGCTTTCTTT. Its translation: CASSQGSNKKAFF.

This clone was seen only a few times. This chain joins TRBV9 and TRBJ2-3; a possible D gene is TRBD2 (5 bases). Germline V gene sequence: CDR1 SGDLS, CDR2 YYNGEE. This CDR3 region has 17 residues. Trimming stripped 2 bases from V and 2 bases from J, with 18 bases between. CDR3 sequence reads: CASSVRIGGGLTDTQYF. The CDR3 nucleotides read TGTGCCAGCAGCGTCCGAATTGGAGGAGGCCTCACAGATACGCAGTATTTT.

The V gene is TRBV6-4, the J gene TRBJ1-6, with D tentatively TRBD1 (5 bases). V lost 4 bases and J 13 bases, leaving 14 bases between the germline ends. This CDR3 comprises 13 residues. Looked up from germline, CDR1 is MRHNA and CDR2 is SNTAGT. CDR3 DNA sequence: TGTGCCAGCAGTGTGGGAGCGGGGGAGCCCCTCCACTTT. It codes for CASSVGAGEPLHF.

The V and J genes are TRBV7-6 and TRBJ2-3, with TRBD2 matching over 9 bases. The CDR3 extends over 14 amino acids. Germline V lookup: CDR1 SGHVS, CDR2 FNYEAQ. Trimming cost V 6 bases and J 6 bases; bases outside gene matches: 7. The DNA of the CDR3 is TGTGCCAGCAGACCGATAGCGGGAGTGGATACGCAGTATTTT. Its protein product is CASRPIAGVDTQYF. Together with reference TRBV7-6 and TRBJ2-3, the CDR3 gives the full variable domain: GAGVSQSPRYKVTKRGQDVALRCDPISGHVSLYWYRQALGQGPEFLTYFNYEAQQDKSGLPNDRFSAERPEGSISTLTIQRTEQRDSAMYRCASRPIAGVDTQYFGPGTRLTVL.

J is TRBJ1-4 and V is TRBV11-2; 8 bases are a match to TRBD1. CDR1 and CDR2 from the germline V gene are SGHAT and FQNNGV. This CDR3 has 15 residues. V was pared by 4 bases and J by 8 bases, with 9 bases of the junction left unmatched. CDR3 in amino acids: CASSSLRQGREKLFF. The CDR3 DNA reads as TGTGCCAGCAGCTCCCTTCGACAGGGGCGCGAAAAACTGTTTTTT.

J is TRBJ2-3 and V is TRBV6-6, with 10 nucleotides matching TRBD1. V shed 5 bases and J 4 bases; nucleotides not matched to a gene: 3. The CDR3 consists of 14 residues. Germline CDR1 is MNHNY and CDR2 is SVGAGI (reference sequence). The CDR3 sequence: CASSPGTGADTQYF. As DNA, the CDR3 is TGTGCCAGCAGTCCCGGGACAGGGGCAGATACGCAGTATTTT.

V is TRBV5-1 and J is TRBJ2-7; a possible D gene is TRBD2 (6 bases). CDR1 is SGHRS and CDR2 is YFSETQ in the germline V gene. V lost 5 bases and J 2 bases, leaving 11 bases between the germline ends. This CDR3 comprises 13 residues. In DNA form, the CDR3 reads TGCGCCAGCAGTCCCGGGACTGCCTACGAGCAGTACTTC. Amino acids: CASSPGTAYEQYF.

The gene calls are TRBV5-1 and TRBJ2-3, with 7 bases aligning to TRBD2. The CDR3 length is 14 residues. The J segment lost 2 bases and the V segment lost 4 bases, leaving 4 bases of the junction unmatched. In germline, CDR1 is SGHRS, CDR2 YFSETQ. CDR3 protein: CASSDGLDTDTQYF. Here the CDR3 DNA reads TGCGCCAGCAGCGACGGACTAGACACAGATACGCAGTATTTT.

This rearrangement joins TRBV6-5 to TRBJ1-2; 9 nucleotides align to TRBD1. The CDR3 length is 13 residues. Germline V gene sequence: CDR1 MNHEY, CDR2 SVGAGI. The V gene end was trimmed by 5 bases and the J gene end by 7 bases; junction bases not matched to a gene: 5. This CDR3 reads CASSRGTGSGYTF. The CDR3 coding sequence is TGTGCCAGCAGTCGCGGGACAGGGAGTGGCTACACCTTC.

For the CDR3, the DNA is TGTGCCAGCAGTTATCTCTACGAGCAGTACTTC. Translating it yields CASSYLYEQYF. The chain combines TRBV14 with TRBJ2-7; no definite D call. The ends were cut back, 6 bases at V and 3 bases at J, with 6 bases in the middle. CDR1 is SGHDN, CDR2 FVKESK, per germline. The CDR3 is 11 residues long.

This chain uses TRBV27 with TRBJ1-3; D is unresolved. The germline CDR1 and CDR2 sequences are MNHEY and SMNVEV (reference sequence). The CDR3 loop spans 13 amino acids. Trimming shortened V by 2 bases and J by 4 bases, and 6 bases separated the two germline ends. CDR3 loop: CASSLVSGNTIYF. The CDR3 DNA is TGTGCCAGCAGTTTAGTTTCAGGAAACACCATATATTTT.

The V gene is TRBV5-6, the J gene TRBJ1-3; no reliable D call. Deletions cut 4 bases from V and 9 bases from J, with 8 bases between. The germline V gene has CDR1 SGHDT and CDR2 YYEEEE. This CDR3 has 11 residues. CDR3 amino acids: CASSLRGTIYF. CDR3 nucleotides: TGTGCCAGCAGCCTCCGGGGCACCATATATTTT.

This chain joins TRBV9 and TRBJ2-6; D is unresolved. V lost 4 bases and J lost 6, with 11 bases in between. Germline loops: CDR1 SGDLS, CDR2 YYNGEE. The length of the CDR3 is 14 residues. CDR3 protein: CASSPESVANVLTF. The CDR3 bases are TGTGCCAGCAGCCCCGAATCGGTGGCCAACGTCCTGACTTTC.

This chain joins TRBV6-1 and TRBJ1-5, with D possibly being TRBD1 (6 bases). The length of the CDR3 is 15 residues. Per germline, CDR1 MNHNS and CDR2 SASEGT. Trimming removed 1 base at V and 6 bases at J, with 13 bases between. CDR3 sequence (DNA): TGTGCCAGCAGTGAAGAGTGGAACAGGGCTCAGCCCCAGCATTTT. Protein sequence: CASSEEWNRAQPQHF.

The chain employs TRBV11-2 and TRBJ2-3; D not resolved. The CDR3 totals 12 residues. Looked up from germline, CDR1 is SGHAT and CDR2 is FQNNGV. Trimming cost V 0 bases and J 13 bases, with 11 bases left between them. CDR3 DNA sequence: TGTGCCAGCAGCTTAGACTCTTTATACAAGTATTTT. Protein product: CASSLDSLYKYF.

This clone was seen a few times. The genes are TRBV10-3 and TRBJ1-1, with 9 bases fitting TRBD1. This CDR3 spans 13 amino acids. V dropped 10 bases and J dropped 3; count of bases not matched to a gene: 6. In germline, CDR1 is ENHRY, CDR2 SYGVKD. The CDR3 region is CATGDREYTEAFF. CDR3 in DNA: TGTGCCACCGGGGACAGGGAGTACACTGAAGCTTTCTTT.

The chain combines TRBV21-1 with TRBJ2-7; the table's D call, TRBD1, has no DNA check behind it. TRBV21-1 is listed as a pseudogene. The CDR3 covers 18 residues. For the CDR3, the DNA is TGTGCCAGCAGCAGTTGTATTGACAGGGAAGGACTAACCGGTGAGCAGTACTTC. Translation gives CASSSCIDREGLTGEQYF.

This rearrangement joins TRBV7-9 to TRBJ1-5; perhaps TRBD1 as D (5 bases). CDR3 length: 14 residues. CDR1 SEHNR and CDR2 FQNEAQ come from the germline V gene (reference sequence). The V gene lost 4 bases and the J gene lost 5 bases, with 12 bases spanning the gap. For the CDR3, the DNA is TGTGCCAGCAGCTATCTTATGACAGATCAGCCCCAGCATTTT. Amino acid sequence: CASSYLMTDQPQHF.

DNA of the CDR3: TGCAGCGTATCCGGGACAGCCGCCTCTGGGGCCAACGTCCTGACTTTC. Residues: CSVSGTAASGANVLTF. The chain has TRBV29-1 and TRBJ2-6; 7 nucleotides line up with TRBD1. Germline lookup yields CDR1 SQVTM and CDR2 ANQGSEA. Trimming removed 6 bases from V and 0 bases from J; junction bases left unmatched: 8. The CDR3 length is 16 residues.

This chain joins TRBV5-4 and TRBJ2-5; TRBD1 matches 7 bases. Germline loops: CDR1 SGHNT, CDR2 YYREEE (reference sequence). J gave up 2 bases and V 5 bases, and 9 bases lay outside the gene matches. The CDR3 is made up of 15 amino acids. CDR3 region: CASSLSTGQQETQYF. The CDR3 DNA reads as TGTGCCAGCAGTTTAAGTACGGGACAGCAAGAGACCCAGTACTTC.

This clone has more than one count but fewer than ten. The chain uses TRBV6-1 and TRBJ2-5; 7 bases are shared with TRBD2. The CDR3 totals 14 residues. CDR1 is MNHNS, CDR2 SASEGT, per germline. With 3 bases clipped from V and 13 bases from J, the junction kept 14 bases outside the gene matches. The CDR3 loop reads CASSDSASGAPPYF. The CDR3 DNA follows: TGTGCCAGCAGTGATTCCGCTAGCGGAGCCCCTCCGTACTTC.

This clone was observed a few times. In DNA, the CDR3 is TGCGCCAGCAGCACCACCGGGATCTCCTACGAGCAGTACTTC. Translated: CASSTTGISYEQYF. The chain is built from TRBV5-1 and TRBJ2-7; D may be TRBD2 (5 bases). This CDR3 region has 14 residues. V was clipped by 4 bases and J by 0 bases, with 11 bases between them. Per the germline V gene, CDR1 is SGHRS and CDR2 is YFSETQ.

The chain links TRBV30 to TRBJ1-6; 7 bases are shared with TRBD1. The CDR3 length is 16 residues. The germline V gene has CDR1 GTSNPN and CDR2 SVGIG (reference sequence). J was trimmed by 9 bases and V by 3 bases; bases with no gene match: 14. CDR3 region: CAWRAPTGIRGSPLHF. Here the CDR3 DNA reads TGTGCCTGGAGGGCTCCGACAGGGATTAGGGGTTCACCCCTCCACTTT.

The gene calls are TRBV5-1 and TRBJ1-2, with D perhaps matching TRBD1 (6 bases). CDR3 length: 15 amino acids. Trimming took 7 bases from V and 3 from J, leaving 19 bases between them. Germline lookup yields CDR1 SGHRS and CDR2 YFSETQ. The DNA of the CDR3 is TGCGCCAGCGGGGCTACGGGACACCCCGACTATGGCTACACCTTC. Translated, it gives CASGATGHPDYGYTF.

This chain joins TRBV5-6 and TRBJ2-5, with TRBD1 matching over 8 bases. The V gene's germline CDR1 is SGHDT and CDR2 YYEEEE. The J segment lost 5 bases and the V segment lost 3 bases, leaving 6 bases of the junction unmatched. The CDR3 sequence is 14 residues long. The CDR3 DNA follows: TGTGCCAGCAGCTCCTGGACAGGGAGGGAGACCCAGTACTTC. Its translation: CASSSWTGRETQYF.

The genes are TRBV5-4 and TRBJ1-5, with a weak D call TRBD1 (5 bases). V shed 4 bases and J shed 2 bases, with 10 bases lying between them. This CDR3 spans 14 amino acids. The germline V gene encodes CDR1 SGHNT and CDR2 YYREEE (reference sequence). This chain's CDR3 is CASSAGMGNQPQHF. Here the CDR3 DNA reads TGTGCCAGCAGCGCAGGGATGGGCAATCAGCCCCAGCATTTT. Looking up the rest from reference TRBV5-4 and TRBJ1-5 gives the full variable domain: ETGVTQSPTHLIKTRGQQVTLRCSSQSGHNTVSWYQQALGQGPQFIFQYYREEENGRGNFPPRFSGLQFPNYSSELNVNALELDDSALYLCASSAGMGNQPQHFGDGTRLSIL.

Comment on this clone: At the DNA level, this CDR3 is encoded by other sequences in the same sample as well. The CDR3 DNA sequence: TGTGCCAGCAGCTCGGACAGGAGCTCCTACAATGAGCAGTTCTTC. Translating gives CASSSDRSSYNEQFF. The rearrangement links TRBV6-5 to TRBJ2-1, with TRBD1 matching over 7 bases. The germline CDR1 and CDR2 sequences are MNHEY and SVGAGI. This CDR3 comprises 15 residues. J lost 0 bases, V lost 6 bases, and 5 bases had no gene match.